The 13 T cell receptor beta chains in this list originate from one sample, sequenced in a study of blood T cell repertoires in COVID-19. TCRdb's copy holds only in-frame clones and misses some; the assay was immunoSEQ multiplex PCR. The profile shows approximately 72,000 clones, around 90% of them singletons. Sequenced: peripheral blood. The source is a man in his fifties or sixties with acute or convalescent COVID-19.

A few counts support this clone. The rearrangement joins TRBV9 to TRBJ2-7, with 9 nucleotides matching TRBD1. This CDR3 is built from 14 residues. After removal of 3 bases from V and 5 bases from J, the junction contained 6 bases not matched to a gene. Germline CDR1 SGDLS, CDR2 YYNGEE. In DNA, the CDR3 is TGTGCCAGCAGCGAGGGGACAGGGCCAGACGAGCAGTACTTC. Protein product: CASSEGTGPDEQYF.

The chain uses TRBV9 and TRBJ2-1; D might be TRBD2 (6 bases). The length of the CDR3 is 13 residues. Between the trimmed V and J ends, which lost 0 bases and 7 bases, there was a span of 8 bases. Per the germline V gene, CDR1 is SGDLS and CDR2 is YYNGEE. For the CDR3, the DNA is TGTGCCAGCAGCGTAGCAGGGAGGAATGAGCAGTTCTTC. It translates to CASSVAGRNEQFF.

The CDR3 reads CASTTELKGAEAFF. For the CDR3, the DNA is TGTGCCAGCACCACGGAGTTAAAAGGGGCTGAAGCTTTCTTT. The V call is TRBV5-6, the J call TRBJ1-1, with D possibly matching TRBD1 (5 bases). CDR1 is SGHDT and CDR2 is YYEEEE in the germline V gene. The V and J ends lost 6 bases and 6 bases respectively, with 18 bases between them. The CDR3 has 14 residues.

The gene calls are TRBV6-5 and TRBJ2-4; TRBD2 is a possible D gene (6 bases). The CDR3 is 15 amino acids. Trimming removed 7 bases from V and 6 bases from J, with 19 bases in between. Germline CDR1 reads MNHEY; CDR2 reads SVGAGI. In DNA, the CDR3 is TGTGCCAGCACCGTGGTCGGGGGTGGCAGAAACATTCAGTACTTC. Protein sequence: CASTVVGGGRNIQYF.

CDR3 region: CATSSGTPHTYEQYF. The CDR3 nucleotides read TGTGCCACCAGTTCCGGGACACCACACACTTACGAGCAGTACTTC. The rearrangement links TRBV24-1 to TRBJ2-7, with D possibly being TRBD1 (6 bases). CDR1 KGHDR and CDR2 SFDVKD come from the germline V gene. Trimming removed 6 bases from V and 4 bases from J, with 18 bases in between. The CDR3 loop spans 15 amino acids.

The chain joins TRBV2 to TRBJ2-1, with D perhaps TRBD2 (5 bases). This CDR3 spans 13 amino acids. V lost 11 bases and J 4 bases, leaving 15 bases between the germline ends. Germline V gene lookup returns CDR1 SNHLY and CDR2 FYNNEI. The CDR3 DNA follows: TGTGCCGTCGGAGAGGGCTTTTACAATGAGCAGTTCTTC. Translating gives CAVGEGFYNEQFF.

The chain uses TRBV5-1 and TRBJ2-7; 7 positions agree with TRBD2. CDR1 SGHRS and CDR2 YFSETQ come from the germline V gene. The CDR3 has 15 residues. V shed 4 bases and J 4 bases; nucleotides not matched to a gene: 11. The CDR3 DNA reads as TGCGCCAGCAGCCTCGTCGGACTAGACGTTTACGAGCAGTACTTC. Its translation is CASSLVGLDVYEQYF.

This clone has only one observation. This chain links TRBV6-4 with TRBJ1-2, with a tentative D call TRBD1 (5 bases). Germline V gene sequence: CDR1 MRHNA, CDR2 SNTAGT. Deletions cut 1 base from V and 8 bases from J, with 8 bases between. This CDR3 comprises 12 residues. CDR3 amino acids: CASSDWSGGYTF. The CDR3 bases are TGTGCCAGCAGTGACTGGTCAGGGGGCTACACCTTC.

The J gene is TRBJ1-4, the V gene TRBV27; D possibly corresponds to TRBD1 (5 bases). The germline V gene has CDR1 MNHEY and CDR2 SMNVEV (reference sequence). The CDR3 is 14 residues long. V lost 4 bases and J 8 bases, leaving 14 bases between the germline ends. CDR3 amino acids: CASSSGVVREKLFF. The DNA for the CDR3 is TGTGCCAGCAGTTCGGGGGTTGTACGCGAAAAACTGTTTTTT.

The V and J genes are TRBV5-1 and TRBJ2-1; possible D gene TRBD1, 7 bases. With 2 bases removed from V and 4 bases from J, the gap between germline ends came to 19 bases. Germline loops: CDR1 SGHRS, CDR2 YFSETQ. The CDR3 sequence is 17 residues long. In nucleotides, the CDR3 is TGCGCCAGCAGCTTTACAGGGGCCCGGGAGACATACAATGAGCAGTTCTTC. Translating it yields CASSFTGARETYNEQFF.

The genes are TRBV7-6 and TRBJ2-3; D might be TRBD2 (6 bases). CDR1 is SGHVS and CDR2 is FNYEAQ in the germline V gene. This CDR3 contains 13 residues. Trimming took 8 bases from V and 0 from J, leaving 9 bases between them. The CDR3 DNA sequence: TGTGCCAGCGGGGGGTACAGCACAGATACGCAGTATTTT. This sequence encodes CASGGYSTDTQYF.

Only one count was recorded for this clone. V is TRBV18 and J is TRBJ2-5, with D maybe TRBD2 (5 bases). Germline values: CDR1 KGHSH, CDR2 LQKENI. The CDR3 consists of 12 residues. V was cut by 2 bases and J by 5 bases, with 6 bases left in between. CDR3 protein: CASSPSGETQYF. The DNA of the CDR3 is TGTGCCAGCTCACCATCGGGGGAGACCCAGTACTTC.

In nucleotides, the CDR3 is TGTGCCACCCGGTCCTCTGGAAACACCATATATTTT. Protein product: CATRSSGNTIYF. The V gene is TRBV28, the J gene TRBJ1-3; D is unresolved. The CDR3 spans 12 residues. Germline values: CDR1 MDHEN, CDR2 SYDVKM. V lost 10 bases and J 0 bases, leaving 7 bases between the germline ends.